What follows is one T cell receptor beta chain and its context. Assay used: immunoSEQ multiplex PCR; TCRdb lists only in-frame clones, some missing. The repertoire has 150,000 to 180,000 clones, around 82% of them found once; the top ten carry 0.63%. Germline loops: CDR1 SGHVS, CDR2 FQNEAQ. The CDR3 has 14 residues. With 0 bases removed from V and 3 bases from J, the gap between germline ends came to 8 bases. Patients in Seattle were enrolled during active infection, then followed longitudinally. This sample was taken from a study of blood T cell repertoires in COVID-19. Study details: Sources were T cells, B-cell-depleted T cells, or PBMCs; the material itself was cDNA or gDNA.

What was sequenced was peripheral blood. The clonotype comes from a man aged 55 to 69 with COVID-19, enrolled during active disease. The chain links TRBV7-8 to TRBJ2-5; tentatively, D is TRBD1 (5 bases). CDR3 nucleotides: TGTGCCAGCAGCTTAGCGGAGACAGAAGAGACCCAGTACTTC. Translation: CASSLAETEETQYF.